A single sample gave rise to the 10 T cell receptor beta chains below, sequenced in a study of cytomegalovirus exposure and HLA in healthy donors. Both 60 Vbeta primers and 13 Jbeta primers went into the PCR. The method was immunoSEQ multiplex PCR; TCRdb's version includes in-frame clones alone and lacks a portion of them. The data contain around 130,000 clones, roughly three quarters of them singletons. The source material was PBMCs. These receptors were collected from a woman in her thirties in good health and CMV-seronegative.

The chain is built from TRBV6-1 and TRBJ2-7; unclear D gene. Germline-derived CDR1 and CDR2 are MNHNS and SASEGT. V lost 4 bases and J lost 0, with 13 bases in between. The CDR3 is made up of 15 amino acids. As DNA, the CDR3 is TGTGCCAGCAGTGCTGTGGCCTCGGGCTCCTACGAGCAGTACTTC. Its translation: CASSAVASGSYEQYF.

In regard to this clone: Other DNA variants within this sample encode the same CDR3. The chain combines TRBV19 with TRBJ1-1, with 11 bases fitting TRBD1. V lost 7 bases, J lost 4 bases, and 5 bases stayed unmatched. Germline V gene data show CDR1 as LNHDA and CDR2 as SQIVND (reference sequence). This CDR3 contains 14 residues. CDR3 protein: CASIGTGGSTEAFF. CDR3 DNA sequence: TGTGCCAGTATCGGGACAGGGGGGAGCACTGAAGCTTTCTTT.

The CDR3 sequence: CASSEEGGYYGYTF. In DNA, the CDR3 is TGTGCCAGCAGTGAAGAGGGAGGGTACTATGGCTACACCTTC. The chain is built from TRBV6-1 and TRBJ1-2; D is undetermined. CDR1 and CDR2 (germline): MNHNS, SASEGT. The ends were cut back, 1 base at V and 3 bases at J, with 9 bases in the middle. CDR3 length: 14 residues.

In its sample, this clone was seen a few times. The gene calls are TRBV4-1 and TRBJ2-2; D possibly corresponds to TRBD2 (6 bases). This CDR3 has 17 amino acids. The V and J ends lost 1 base and 0 bases respectively, with 12 bases between them. Germline V CDR1 and CDR2: MGHRA, YSYEKL. The CDR3 sequence is CASSQGGAGTNTGELFF. The CDR3 bases are TGCGCCAGCAGCCAAGGAGGGGCGGGGACGAACACCGGGGAGCTGTTTTTT.

This chain uses TRBV28 with TRBJ2-7, with D maybe TRBD1 (6 bases). This CDR3 has 12 amino acids. With 5 bases removed from V and 3 bases from J, the gap between germline ends came to 8 bases. CDR1 and CDR2 from the germline V gene are MDHEN and SYDVKM. CDR3 residues: CASSAQGYEQYV. The CDR3 region has the DNA TGTGCCAGCAGTGCACAGGGCTACGAGCAGTACGTC.

V gene TRBV6-5 combines with J gene TRBJ2-3, with 8 bases aligning to TRBD2. Germline lookup yields CDR1 MNHEY and CDR2 SVGAGI. This CDR3 contains 15 residues. The junction had 12 bases not matched to a gene; V was cut back by 4 bases and J by 9 bases. CDR3 in DNA: TGTGCCAGCAGTTTTGGACTAGCCCTTACGGGGACGCAGTATTTT. Translating gives CASSFGLALTGTQYF.

The chain recombines TRBV5-4 with TRBJ1-2, with a tentative D call TRBD1 (6 bases). In germline, CDR1 is SGHNT, CDR2 YYREEE (reference sequence). Trimming removed 4 bases at V and 4 bases at J, with 8 bases between. This CDR3 comprises 12 residues. The CDR3 reads CASSVGGYGYTF. DNA of the CDR3: TGTGCCAGCAGCGTAGGGGGCTATGGCTACACCTTC.

The J gene is TRBJ2-7, the V gene TRBV5-6; D ambiguous. Per germline, CDR1 SGHDT and CDR2 YYEEEE. This CDR3 contains 14 residues. Deletions cut 0 bases from V and 2 bases from J, with 9 bases between. This chain's CDR3 is CASSLGARAYEQYF. CDR3 DNA: TGTGCCAGCAGCTTGGGGGCCCGTGCCTACGAGCAGTACTTC.

This clone turned up a few times. The chain uses TRBV7-2 and TRBJ2-7, with TRBD2 identical over 11 bases. The CDR3 contains 15 residues. The germline V gene encodes CDR1 SGHTA and CDR2 FQGNSA. Trimming removed 1 base from V and 6 bases from J; junction bases left unmatched: 5. This CDR3 is CASSLGLAGQGEQYF. The CDR3 DNA is TGTGCCAGCAGCTTAGGACTAGCGGGGCAGGGCGAGCAGTACTTC.

V usage is TRBV7-6 and J usage is TRBJ2-3; TRBD2 might be the D (5 bases). Germline V gene data show CDR1 as SGHVS and CDR2 as FNYEAQ. V was shortened by 5 bases and J by 6 bases, with 9 bases between the two germline ends. This CDR3 has 12 amino acids. The DNA for the CDR3 is TGTGCCAGCAGCGCCTGGGAGGATACGCAGTATTTT. Translation: CASSAWEDTQYF.